This passage covers 20 T cell receptor beta chains from one sample sequenced in a study of Ad26.COV2.S vaccination and SARS-CoV-2 variants. The treatment here: 19 received Ad26.COV2.S at low or high dose, single or two shots; about 5 received placebo; per-sample allocation not given. After the first vaccine or placebo injection, samples were drawn on day 63. Sequencing used immunoSEQ multiplex PCR; TCRdb keeps in-frame clones, though not all of them. The data show 500,000 or so clones, roughly nine tenths seen once. This specimen consisted of peripheral blood, obtained in a trial of Ad26.COV2.S vaccine versus placebo. The receptors here all came from a person between 18 and 59 years old who received the Ad26.COV2.S COVID-19 vaccine or a placebo.

The J gene is TRBJ1-3, the V gene TRBV5-4; possible D gene TRBD1, 6 bases. The length of the CDR3 is 18 residues. V was shortened by 0 bases and J by 0 bases, with 16 bases between the two germline ends. Germline V gene lookup returns CDR1 SGHNT and CDR2 YYREEE (reference sequence). CDR3 DNA: TGTGCCAGCAGCTTGGCTAGGGGGGGCTCCAACTCTGGAAACACCATATATTTT. Protein sequence: CASSLARGGSNSGNTIYF.

This clone occurred a few times. The V and J genes are TRBV5-1 and TRBJ2-7; TRBD1 is a possible D gene (5 bases). Trimming took 0 bases from V and 3 from J, leaving 7 bases between them. This CDR3 contains 13 residues. Germline V gene sequence: CDR1 SGHRS, CDR2 YFSETQ. The CDR3 nucleotides are TGCGCCAGCAGCTTGGCCCAGGGCTACGAGCAGTACTTC. Encoded protein: CASSLAQGYEQYF.

The V gene is TRBV6-5, the J gene TRBJ1-1; perhaps TRBD1 as D (5 bases). This CDR3 region has 14 residues. V lost 2 bases, J lost 1 base, and 8 bases lay in between. Germline CDR1 MNHEY, CDR2 SVGAGI. CDR3 bases: TGTGCCAGCAGTTACGGCAGGGCGAACACTGAAGCTTTCTTT. Its translation: CASSYGRANTEAFF.

This chain connects TRBV5-1 to TRBJ1-5, with D possibly TRBD1 on 5 matching bases. Between the trimmed V and J ends, which lost 4 bases and 2 bases, there was a span of 13 bases. Germline CDR1 is SGHRS and CDR2 is YFSETQ. The CDR3 totals 15 residues. The CDR3 loop reads CASSPVGDGNQPQHF. The CDR3 nucleotides read TGCGCCAGCAGCCCCGTGGGGGATGGCAATCAGCCCCAGCATTTT.

The chain is built from TRBV5-1 and TRBJ1-4; D is possibly TRBD1 (6 bases). In germline, CDR1 is SGHRS, CDR2 YFSETQ. The CDR3 is 14 residues long. The ends were cut back, 2 bases at V and 8 bases at J, with 13 bases in the middle. The CDR3, as DNA: TGCGCCAGCAGCTTACAGGGAGGGGAAGAAAAACTGTTTTTT. It yields the protein CASSLQGGEEKLFF.

The chain joins TRBV5-1 to TRBJ2-1; weak D call: TRBD1 (6 bases). The CDR3 runs 17 residues. V was pared by 4 bases and J by 4 bases, with 21 bases between. The germline V gene has CDR1 SGHRS and CDR2 YFSETQ. The CDR3 sequence is CASSHPPQGSVYNEQFF. CDR3 coding DNA: TGCGCCAGCAGCCACCCCCCACAGGGTAGCGTATACAATGAGCAGTTCTTC.

The chain is built from TRBV6-2 or TRBV6-3 and TRBJ2-1, with D uncertain. CDR3 length: 17 amino acids. Germline V gene lookup returns CDR1 MNHEY and CDR2 SVGEGT. V was trimmed by 4 bases and J by 9 bases, leaving 25 bases between them. CDR3 protein: CASSSSSKALGMGEQFF. DNA for the CDR3: TGTGCCAGCAGTTCCTCGTCTAAGGCCCTGGGAATGGGTGAGCAGTTCTTC.

The V and J genes are TRBV11-2 and TRBJ2-5, with TRBD1 matching over 7 bases. The CDR3 length is 15 residues. V trimming: 4 bases; J trimming: 5 bases; junction bases outside the gene matches: 10. Germline CDR1 reads SGHAT; CDR2 reads FQNNGV. The chain's CDR3 is CASSSQRQGWETQYF. CDR3 coding DNA: TGTGCCAGCAGCTCTCAGAGACAGGGTTGGGAGACCCAGTACTTC.

The J gene is TRBJ2-7, the V gene TRBV5-1; the match to TRBD1 covers 7 bases. There are 17 residues in the CDR3. The junction had 13 bases not matched to a gene; V was cut back by 0 bases and J by 4 bases. Germline V gene sequence: CDR1 SGHRS, CDR2 YFSETQ. DNA for the CDR3: TGCGCCAGCAGCTTGGGGACCCGGGACAGAGAATATTACGAGCAGTACTTC. Encoded protein: CASSLGTRDREYYEQYF.

This clone was observed a few times. This chain uses TRBV3-1 (or the pseudogene TRBV3-2) with TRBJ2-7; D call uncertain. The CDR3 spans 15 residues. The germline CDR1 and CDR2 sequences are LGHDT and YNNKEL (reference sequence). V gave up 0 bases and J gave up 3 bases, with 12 bases separating them. The CDR3 region has the DNA TGTGCCAGCAGCCAAGAGGCAGCGATGGTCTACGAGCAGTACTTC. This codes for CASSQEAAMVYEQYF.

The chain uses TRBV21-1 and TRBJ2-1. TRBV21-1 is assigned pseudogene status. This CDR3 has 12 amino acids. CDR3 in DNA: TGTGCCAGCAGCGCACTTACGGCTGAGCAGTTCTTC. Translated, it gives CASSALTAEQFF.

The chain has TRBV2 and TRBJ2-1; perhaps TRBD2 as D (7 bases). The length of the CDR3 is 14 residues. The V end lost 7 bases, the J end lost 6 bases, and 16 bases lay between the germline ends. Germline CDR1 and CDR2: SNHLY and FYNNEI. Here the CDR3 DNA reads TGTGCCAGCATGAGGTGGGGGGGCCGCAATGAGCAGTTCTTC. As protein: CASMRWGGRNEQFF.

This sequence joins TRBV25-1 and TRBJ2-1; the D gene could be TRBD1 or TRBD2 (6 bases each). This CDR3 has 15 amino acids. Germline values: CDR1 MGHDK, CDR2 SYGVNS. The V gene lost 0 bases and the J gene lost 6 bases, with 12 bases spanning the gap. This CDR3 reads CASSEYRGATNEQFF. CDR3 coding DNA: TGTGCCAGCAGTGAATATAGGGGGGCCACCAATGAGCAGTTCTTC.

The rearrangement links TRBV5-1 to TRBJ1-1, with D tentatively TRBD1 (5 bases). V was cut by 0 bases and J by 6 bases, with 15 bases left in between. This CDR3 has 15 amino acids. Germline CDR1 reads SGHRS; CDR2 reads YFSETQ. The CDR3 here is CASSLVGDAVPEAFF. Here the CDR3 DNA reads TGCGCCAGCAGCTTGGTTGGGGACGCGGTTCCTGAAGCTTTCTTT.

The gene calls are TRBV28 and TRBJ1-6; D is unclear. Germline values: CDR1 MDHEN, CDR2 SYDVKM. The ends were cut back, 3 bases at V and 8 bases at J, with 8 bases in the middle. The CDR3 has 13 residues. CDR3 amino acids: CASSLSGYSPLHF. The CDR3 nucleotides are TGTGCCAGCAGTTTGTCCGGTTATTCACCCCTCCACTTT.

This rearrangement joins TRBV5-1 to TRBJ2-3; the match to TRBD1 covers 7 bases. Germline assignment: CDR1 SGHRS and CDR2 YFSETQ. This CDR3 has 16 amino acids. The J segment lost 2 bases and the V segment lost 0 bases, leaving 6 bases of the junction unmatched. The CDR3 here is CASSLGDRRYTDTQYF. The DNA for the CDR3 is TGCGCCAGCAGCTTGGGGGACAGACGTTACACAGATACGCAGTATTTT.

This clone came up a few times. This chain connects TRBV19 to TRBJ2-7; the D is unclear. V was pared by 3 bases and J by 0 bases, with 6 bases between. The germline gives CDR1 LNHDA, CDR2 SQIVND (reference sequence). This CDR3 contains 13 residues. In DNA, the CDR3 is TGTGCCAGTAGTATGTCGGCCTCCTACGAGCAGTACTTC. The encoded protein is CASSMSASYEQYF.

The chain recombines TRBV28 with TRBJ2-1; a possible D gene is TRBD2 (6 bases). V lost 4 bases to trimming and J lost 6 bases, with 13 bases between them. Germline assignment: CDR1 MDHEN and CDR2 SYDVKM. This CDR3 is 14 amino acids long. CDR3 sequence (DNA): TGTGCCAGCAGTTCCCGGGAGATAGGCAATGAGCAGTTCTTC. As protein: CASSSREIGNEQFF.

V gene TRBV7-3 combines with J gene TRBJ2-3; the match to TRBD2 covers 7 bases. The CDR3 runs to 13 residues. The germline CDR1 and CDR2 sequences are SGHTA and FQGTGA. The V gene end was trimmed by 8 bases and the J gene end by 5 bases; junction bases not matched to a gene: 7. CDR3 sequence reads: CASGGSGEDTQYF. The CDR3 DNA sequence: TGTGCCAGCGGCGGGAGTGGAGAAGATACGCAGTATTTT. The full variable domain, rest sourced from reference TRBV7-3 and TRBJ2-3, is GAGVSQTPSNKVTEKGKYVELRCDPISGHTALYWYRQSLGQGPEFLIYFQGTGAADDSGLPNDRFFAVRPEGSVSTLKIQRTERGDSAVYLCASGGSGEDTQYFGPGTRLTVL.

The rearrangement links TRBV7-2 to TRBJ1-4; D is uncertain. V dropped 0 bases and J dropped 0 bases, with 8 bases sitting between them. The CDR3 has 16 residues. Germline V lookup: CDR1 SGHTA, CDR2 FQGNSA. CDR3 amino acids: CASSLALRATNEKLFF. Written as DNA, the CDR3 is TGTGCCAGCAGCTTAGCGCTAAGAGCAACTAATGAAAAACTGTTTTTT.